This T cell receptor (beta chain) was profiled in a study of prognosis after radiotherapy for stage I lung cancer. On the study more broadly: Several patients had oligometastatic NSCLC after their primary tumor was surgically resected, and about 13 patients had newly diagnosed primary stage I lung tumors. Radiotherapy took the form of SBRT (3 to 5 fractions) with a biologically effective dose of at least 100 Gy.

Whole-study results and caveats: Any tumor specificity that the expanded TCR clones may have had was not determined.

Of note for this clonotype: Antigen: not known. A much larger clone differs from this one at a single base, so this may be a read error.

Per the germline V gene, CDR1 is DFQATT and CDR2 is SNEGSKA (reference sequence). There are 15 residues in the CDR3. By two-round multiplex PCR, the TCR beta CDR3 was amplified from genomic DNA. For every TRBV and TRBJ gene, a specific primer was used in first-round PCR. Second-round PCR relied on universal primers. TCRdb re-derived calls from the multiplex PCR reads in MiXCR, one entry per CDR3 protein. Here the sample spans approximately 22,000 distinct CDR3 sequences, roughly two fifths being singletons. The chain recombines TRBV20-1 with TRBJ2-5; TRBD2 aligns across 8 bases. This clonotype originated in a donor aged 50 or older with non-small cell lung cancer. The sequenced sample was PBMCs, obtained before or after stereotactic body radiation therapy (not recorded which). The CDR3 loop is CSASTSGGSMETQHF. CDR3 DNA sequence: TGCAGTGCTAGTACCTCGGGAGGGAGTATGGAGACCCAGCACTTC.